This entry features one T cell receptor (beta chain) sequence. Germline CDR1 reads SGDLS; CDR2 reads YYNGEE. Trimming left V 1 base short and J 3 bases short, with 15 bases between. CDR3 length: 16 residues. This specimen belongs to a study of cytomegalovirus exposure and HLA in healthy donors. Only in-frame clones appear in the TCRdb table, and some are missing; sequencing was by immunoSEQ multiplex PCR. In the table there are some 44,000 clones, about 90% of which are singletons. The chain employs TRBV9 and TRBJ2-3, with D tentatively TRBD2 (6 bases). This TCR was recovered from a young man in good health and CMV-seronegative. The sequenced sample consisted of PBMCs. As DNA, the CDR3 is TGTGCCAGCAGCGTATCTGGCGGGGATCAGACAGATACGCAGTATTTT. Translation: CASSVSGGDQTDTQYF.